This entry lists 11 T cell receptor beta chains sequenced from one sample in a study of OX40 agonist ivuxolimab in advanced cancers. Measured with immunoSEQ multiplex PCR; TCRdb has only the in-frame clones, and not every one. Of around 19,000 clones listed, 60% to 85% were seen once; the top ten hold roughly 15%. Here the sequenced sample was CD4+ or CD8+ T cells sorted from blood, taken in a trial of the OX40 agonist ivuxolimab. Every receptor here comes from an adult with an advanced solid tumor such as melanoma, head and neck, liver or kidney cancer.

The CDR3 DNA reads as TGTGCCAGCAGCTACAGGGAGCCTGGGGCCAACGTCCTGACTTTC. This codes for CASSYREPGANVLTF. The chain employs TRBV7-2 and TRBJ2-6; TRBD1 might be the D (6 bases). The CDR3 extends over 15 amino acids. The V end lost 4 bases, the J end lost 2 bases, and 9 bases lay between the germline ends. Germline assignment: CDR1 SGHTA and CDR2 FQGNSA. Complete variable domain (other parts from reference TRBV7-2 and TRBJ2-6): GAGVSQSPSNKVTEKGKDVELRCDPISGHTALYWYRQSLGQGLEFLIYFQGNSAPDKSGLPSDRFSAERTGGSVSTLTIQRTQQEDSAVYLCASSYREPGANVLTFGAGSRLTVL.

The chain joins TRBV7-2 to TRBJ2-5; no reliable D call. Germline CDR1 reads SGHTA; CDR2 reads FQGNSA. The CDR3 is 14 residues long. V was shortened by 2 bases and J by 1 base, with 8 bases between the two germline ends. The DNA of the CDR3 is TGTGCCAGCAGCTTATTTCCCAGCCAAGAGACCCAGTACTTC. This encodes CASSLFPSQETQYF.

The CDR3 DNA follows: TGTGCCAGCAGTTACCGGGGACTAGACTACGAGGAGCTGTTTTTT. Protein sequence: CASSYRGLDYEELFF. The chain recombines TRBV6-5 with TRBJ2-2; 8 bases map to TRBD2. CDR1 MNHEY and CDR2 SVGAGI come from the germline V gene. CDR3 length: 15 residues. The V gene end was trimmed by 2 bases and the J gene end by 10 bases; junction bases not matched to a gene: 9.

This clone was observed a single time. This chain joins TRBV19 and TRBJ1-3; 9 positions agree with TRBD1. The CDR3 is 15 residues long. The germline V gene encodes CDR1 LNHDA and CDR2 SQIVND (reference sequence). The J segment lost 5 bases and the V segment lost 5 bases, leaving 7 bases of the junction unmatched. The CDR3 here is CASSGLGQGRNTIYF. The CDR3 region has the DNA TGTGCCAGTAGTGGCCTGGGACAGGGCAGAAACACCATATATTTT.

The gene calls are TRBV19 and TRBJ2-1; D remains unclear. Trimming cost V 4 bases and J 10 bases, with 11 bases left between them. Germline V gene sequence: CDR1 LNHDA, CDR2 SQIVND (reference sequence). The CDR3 consists of 12 residues. The CDR3 region has the DNA TGTGCCAGTAGTACCCGGTTTCAAGAGCAGTTCTTC. It specifies CASSTRFQEQFF. The whole variable domain, remainder taken from reference TRBV19 and TRBJ2-1, is DGGITQSPKYLFRKEGQNVTLSCEQNLNHDAMYWYRQDPGQGLRLIYYSQIVNDFQKGDIAEGYSVSREKKESFPLTVTSAQKNPTAFYLCASSTRFQEQFFGPGTRLTVL.

This clone has a handful of counts. V and J are TRBV7-9 and TRBJ2-5, with D tentatively TRBD1 or TRBD2 (6 bases each). The germline CDR1 and CDR2 sequences are SEHNR and FQNEAQ (reference sequence). Trimming pared 5 bases from V and 2 bases from J, leaving 15 bases between. The CDR3 has 15 amino acids. The CDR3 loop reads CASSPGATEQETQYF. The DNA for the CDR3 is TGTGCCAGCAGCCCGGGGGCGACAGAACAAGAGACCCAGTACTTC.

The gene calls are TRBV5-1 and TRBJ2-3, with 9 bases identical to TRBD1. Germline loops: CDR1 SGHRS, CDR2 YFSETQ. This CDR3 has 17 residues. V lost 0 bases to trimming and J lost 2 bases; unmatched junction nucleotides: 7. This chain's CDR3 is CASSLAPGTGLTDTQYF. DNA for the CDR3: TGCGCCAGCAGCTTGGCTCCCGGGACAGGGCTCACAGATACGCAGTATTTT.

The chain is built from TRBV6-6 and TRBJ1-4; a weak D match, TRBD1 (6 bases). With 1 base removed from V and 4 bases from J, the gap between germline ends came to 10 bases. The germline gives CDR1 MNHNY, CDR2 SVGAGI (reference sequence). This CDR3 is built from 15 residues. Here the CDR3 reads CASSYLGHHNEKLFF. DNA for the CDR3: TGTGCCAGCAGTTACTTGGGACACCATAATGAAAAACTGTTTTTT.

This clone occurred a few times. J is TRBJ2-2 and V is TRBV14; TRBD2 matches 8 bases. Germline CDR1 is SGHDN and CDR2 is FVKESK. V trimming: 2 bases; J trimming: 7 bases; junction bases outside the gene matches: 6. The CDR3 extends over 15 amino acids. CDR3: CASSQRAGAGGELFF. The CDR3, as DNA: TGTGCCAGCAGCCAAAGAGCGGGAGCGGGCGGGGAGCTGTTTTTT.

This clone was seen a handful of times. V is TRBV29-1 and J is TRBJ2-7, with 8 nucleotides matching TRBD1. This CDR3 comprises 13 residues. The J segment lost 5 bases and the V segment lost 2 bases, leaving 5 bases of the junction unmatched. The germline V gene has CDR1 SQVTM and CDR2 ANQGSEA. The CDR3 nucleotides read TGCAGCGTTGAACGACAGGGGAGAAACGAGCAGTACTTC. It encodes CSVERQGRNEQYF.

This clone has a single count. The chain uses TRBV5-6 and TRBJ1-4; D perhaps matches TRBD1 (5 bases). Trimming took off 6 bases at V and 8 bases at J, with 14 bases between the two ends. Germline CDR1 SGHDT, CDR2 YYEEEE. This CDR3 has 13 residues. This CDR3 is CASTNPWDEKLFF. The CDR3 DNA sequence: TGTGCCAGCACCAACCCGTGGGACGAAAAACTGTTTTTT.